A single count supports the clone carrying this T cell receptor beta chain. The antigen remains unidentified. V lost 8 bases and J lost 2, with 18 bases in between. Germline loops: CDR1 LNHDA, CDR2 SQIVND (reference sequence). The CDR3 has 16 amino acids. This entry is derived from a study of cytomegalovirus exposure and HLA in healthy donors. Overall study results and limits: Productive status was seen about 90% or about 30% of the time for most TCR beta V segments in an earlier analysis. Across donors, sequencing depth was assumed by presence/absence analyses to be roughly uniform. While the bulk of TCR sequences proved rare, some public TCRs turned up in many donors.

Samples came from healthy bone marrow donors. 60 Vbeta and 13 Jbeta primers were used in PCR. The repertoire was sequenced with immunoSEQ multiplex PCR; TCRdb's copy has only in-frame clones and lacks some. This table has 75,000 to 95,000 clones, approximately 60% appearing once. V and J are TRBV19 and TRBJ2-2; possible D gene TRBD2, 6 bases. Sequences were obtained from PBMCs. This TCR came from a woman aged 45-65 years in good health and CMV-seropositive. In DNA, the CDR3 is TGTGCCAGTGATAGTAGCGGCAGAAAAAACACCGGGGAGCTGTTTTTT. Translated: CASDSSGRKNTGELFF.